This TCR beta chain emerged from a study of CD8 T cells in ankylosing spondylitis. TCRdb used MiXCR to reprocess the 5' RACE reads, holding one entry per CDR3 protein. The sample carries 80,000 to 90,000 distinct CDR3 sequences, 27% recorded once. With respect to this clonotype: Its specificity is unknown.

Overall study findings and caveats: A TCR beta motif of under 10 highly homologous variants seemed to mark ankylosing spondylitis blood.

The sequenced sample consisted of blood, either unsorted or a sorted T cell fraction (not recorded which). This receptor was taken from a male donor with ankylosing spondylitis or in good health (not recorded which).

CDR3 in amino acids: CASSLDGLSNQPQHF. In nucleotides, the CDR3 is TGTGCCAGCAGTCTTGACGGATTAAGCAATCAGCCCCAGCATTTT. The J gene is TRBJ1-5, the V gene TRBV12-3 or TRBV12-4; no firm D call. V was clipped by 5 bases and J by 1 base, with 12 bases between them. The CDR3 totals 15 residues.